The text below deals with one T cell receptor beta chain. The germline CDR1 and CDR2 sequences are ENHRY and SYGVKD. The CDR3 runs 13 residues. V shed 6 bases, J shed 3 bases, and the junction held 1 base outside the gene matches. The data derive from a study of blood T cell repertoires in COVID-19. Across the study: Samples taken during acute and convalescent COVID-19 were collected in the United States, Italy and Spain. PBMCs, B-cell-depleted T cells, or T cells provided the cDNA or gDNA that made up the material.

Original methodology: The assay estimated nucleated cells by amplifying reference gene primers. Repertoires were generated with immunoSEQ multiplex PCR, while TCRdb's copy carries only in-frame clones and drops some. Clonal size and the V and J genes are those of that table, whereas D and trimming came from the DNA. The data contain roughly 280,000 clones, around nine tenths of them singletons. This chain joins TRBV10-3 and TRBJ2-7; the match to TRBD1 covers 11 bases. Sample: peripheral blood. This TCR was sampled from a man in his thirties or forties with active or convalescent COVID-19. The CDR3 DNA sequence: TGTGCCATCAGGGACAGGGGGCACTACGAGCAGTACTTC. Translating it yields CAIRDRGHYEQYF.